This T cell receptor beta chain was recovered during a study of shared clonotypes between healthy human individuals. The germline V gene encodes CDR1 MNHEY and CDR2 SMNVEV (reference sequence). Trimming took 3 bases from V and 6 from J; bases not matched to a gene: 13. The CDR3 runs 17 residues. Sorted-subset replicate PCR reactions were performed with about 190 ng DNA, corresponding to about 30,000 T cell genomes. The table came from immunoSEQ multiplex PCR; TCRdb's copy has only in-frame clones and leaves some out. The sample holds around 2.3 million clones; approximately 94% are singletons and the top ten take roughly 0.13%.

The clonotype comes from a man aged 18 to 29 in good health. The chain carries TRBV27 and TRBJ1-2; TRBD1 agrees at 10 bases. Sequenced sample: naive CD4+ T cells sorted from blood. The sample's subset: CD45RA+ positively selected. The CDR3 sequence: CASSFLRGQGEVDGYTF. In DNA, the CDR3 is TGTGCCAGCAGTTTTTTACGAGGACAGGGGGAAGTAGATGGCTACACCTTC.